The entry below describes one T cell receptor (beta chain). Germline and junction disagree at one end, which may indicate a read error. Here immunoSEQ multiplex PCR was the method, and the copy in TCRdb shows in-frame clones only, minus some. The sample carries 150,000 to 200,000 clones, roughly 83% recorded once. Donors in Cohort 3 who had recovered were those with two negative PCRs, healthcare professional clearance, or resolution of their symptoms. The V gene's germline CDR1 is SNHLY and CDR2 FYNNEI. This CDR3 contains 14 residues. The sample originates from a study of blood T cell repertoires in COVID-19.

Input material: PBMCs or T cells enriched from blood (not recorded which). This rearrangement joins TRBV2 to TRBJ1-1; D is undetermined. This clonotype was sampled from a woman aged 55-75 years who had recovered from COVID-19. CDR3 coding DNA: TGTGCCAGCAGCCTTAGGCGGTTGAACGCTGAAGCTTTCTTT. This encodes CASSLRRLNAEAFF. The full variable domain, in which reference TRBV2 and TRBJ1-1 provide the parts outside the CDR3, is EPEVTQTPSHQVTQMGQEVILRCVPISNHLYFYWYRQILGQKVEFLVSFYNNEISEKSEIFDDQFSVERPDGSNFTLKIRSTKLEDSAMYFCASSLRRLNAEAFFGQGTRLTVV.